Listed below are T cell receptor beta chains from one sample, sequenced in a study of identical twins. TCRdb reprocessed the 5' RACE reads via MiXCR and lists one record per CDR3 protein. The table includes hundreds of thousands of distinct CDR3 sequences, 18% detected once. These data also featured in a second study, about T cells expressing NK-cell markers.

The sequenced sample consisted of PBMCs. The receptors were sampled from a woman between 18 and 30 years old in good health. Both conserved end residues are part of each CDR3. The D gene is left open where the match is weak. Expanded clones get a size class; other rows say once, few or many, or leave the size out.

clone size: once
V gene: TRBV1
D gene: .
J gene: TRBJ1-1
CDR3 DNA: TGCACCAGCAGCAAGGACAGGGCGGGCACTGAAGCTTTCTTT
CDR3 protein: CTSSKDRAGTEAFF

clone size: .
V gene: TRBV12-5
D gene: .
J gene: TRBJ2-1
CDR3 DNA: TGTGCTAGTGGTTTGGGCATTGAGCAGTTCTTC
CDR3 protein: CASGLGIEQFF

clone size: .
V gene: TRBV20-1
D gene: .
J gene: TRBJ2-5
CDR3 DNA: TGCAGTGCTAGAGACCAGGGGCTTCAAGAGACCCAGTACTTC
CDR3 protein: CSARDQGLQETQYF

clone size: few
V gene: TRBV10-3
D gene: .
J gene: TRBJ1-2
CDR3 DNA: TGTGCCATCAGTGAGTCGGAGCTAGACGATGGCTACACCTTC
CDR3 protein: CAISESELDDGYTF

clone size: .
V gene: TRBV6-4
D gene: .
J gene: TRBJ2-3
CDR3 DNA: TGTGCCAGCAGTGGCTTTTCGGGGGACACAGATACGCAGTATTTT
CDR3 protein: CASSGFSGDTDTQYF

clone size: few
V gene: TRBV4-3
D gene: .
J gene: TRBJ2-3
CDR3 DNA: TGCGCCAGCAGCCAAGATGAGGGCATATCCTACACAGATACGCAGTATTTT
CDR3 protein: CASSQDEGISYTDTQYF

clone size: .
V gene: TRBV20-1
D gene: .
J gene: TRBJ1-6
CDR3 DNA: TGCAGTGCTAGTCCCCAGGGGAATTCACCCCTCCACTTT
CDR3 protein: CSASPQGNSPLHF

clone size: .
V gene: TRBV11-3
D gene: .
J gene: TRBJ2-1
CDR3 DNA: TGTGCCAGCAGCTTAGGCCCGTTCTCGTTCTTC
CDR3 protein: CASSLGPFSFF

clone size: .
V gene: TRBV29-1
D gene: .
J gene: TRBJ2-6
CDR3 DNA: TGCAGCGTTGCTCAGGCCGCCTCTGGGGCCAACGTCCTGACTTTC
CDR3 protein: CSVAQAASGANVLTF

clone size: few
V gene: TRBV5-1
D gene: .
J gene: TRBJ1-1
CDR3 DNA: TGCGCCAGCAGTCCTGGGGGCAATCAGAACACTGAAGCTTTCTTT
CDR3 protein: CASSPGGNQNTEAFF

clone size: .
V gene: TRBV7-2
D gene: .
J gene: TRBJ2-7
CDR3 DNA: TGTGCCAGCAGCTTAAGATTGAACTACGAGCAGTACTTC
CDR3 protein: CASSLRLNYEQYF

clone size: .
V gene: TRBV12-3/TRBV12-4
D gene: TRBD1
J gene: TRBJ2-2
CDR3 DNA: TGTGCCAGCAGGGCTAGGGACAGAATCACCGGGGAGCTGTTTTTT
CDR3 protein: CASRARDRITGELFF

clone size: .
V gene: TRBV20-1
D gene: .
J gene: TRBJ2-2
CDR3 DNA: TGCAGTGCTGGTTACTTGGGCCAGCTGTTTTTT
CDR3 protein: CSAGYLGQLFF

clone size: .
V gene: TRBV11-2
D gene: TRBD2
J gene: TRBJ2-3
CDR3 DNA: TGTGCCAGCAGCTTAGTGAGCGGGAGACTCCTTGGGACAGATACGCAGTATTTT
CDR3 protein: CASSLVSGRLLGTDTQYF

clone size: few
V gene: TRBV10-3
D gene: .
J gene: TRBJ2-2
CDR3 DNA: TGTGCCATCAGTGAGTCGGCCGGTAGGACCGGGGAGCTGTTTTTT
CDR3 protein: CAISESAGRTGELFF

clone size: few
V gene: TRBV12-3/TRBV12-4
D gene: .
J gene: TRBJ2-1
CDR3 DNA: TGTGCCAGCAGTTTCTCAGGGGAAGGAATCTACAATGAGCAGTTCTTC
CDR3 protein: CASSFSGEGIYNEQFF

clone size: .
V gene: TRBV6-2/TRBV6-3
D gene: .
J gene: TRBJ2-7
CDR3 DNA: TGTGCCAGCAGTTTCTCCTTTAGAACCGCAAACTTGTACGAGCAGTACTTC
CDR3 protein: CASSFSFRTANLYEQYF

clone size: many
V gene: TRBV20-1
D gene: .
J gene: TRBJ1-2
CDR3 DNA: TGCAGTGCTAGGACGGGGGACTCCCCTGCAAGGACCTTC
CDR3 protein: CSARTGDSPARTF

clone size: .
V gene: TRBV20-1
D gene: .
J gene: TRBJ1-1
CDR3 DNA: TGCAGTGCTGGCAGGAGTGACACTGAAGCTTTCTTT
CDR3 protein: CSAGRSDTEAFF

clone size: few
V gene: TRBV20-1
D gene: .
J gene: TRBJ2-7
CDR3 DNA: TGCAGTGCTAGTAGGCCCAGGAACTACGAGCAGTACTTC
CDR3 protein: CSASRPRNYEQYF

clone size: few
V gene: TRBV28
D gene: .
J gene: TRBJ2-5
CDR3 DNA: TGTGCCAGCAGTTTAGCTAGCCGGGATTACGAGACCCAGTACTTC
CDR3 protein: CASSLASRDYETQYF

clone size: .
V gene: TRBV29-1
D gene: .
J gene: TRBJ2-1
CDR3 DNA: TGCAGCGTTGAAGATCCTACCCCCAAGGAGCAGTTCTTC
CDR3 protein: CSVEDPTPKEQFF

clone size: .
V gene: TRBV19
D gene: .
J gene: TRBJ2-2
CDR3 DNA: TGTGCCAGTATCAGGAGTACCTCTGGCGGGGAGCTGTTTTTT
CDR3 protein: CASIRSTSGGELFF

clone size: .
V gene: TRBV7-9
D gene: .
J gene: TRBJ2-3
CDR3 DNA: TGTGCCAGCAGCCGGGACCCGCAAGAGGATACGCAGTATTTT
CDR3 protein: CASSRDPQEDTQYF

clone size: .
V gene: TRBV5-6
D gene: .
J gene: TRBJ2-7
CDR3 DNA: TGTGCCAGCAGCTTGGGCCCTAGTGCGGCGGTCGAGCAGTACTTC
CDR3 protein: CASSLGPSAAVEQYF

clone size: .
V gene: TRBV7-9
D gene: .
J gene: TRBJ2-7
CDR3 DNA: TGTGCCAGCAGCCCCCCGACAGGCTACGAGCAGTACTTC
CDR3 protein: CASSPPTGYEQYF

clone size: few
V gene: TRBV11-2
D gene: TRBD2
J gene: TRBJ2-5
CDR3 DNA: TGTGCCAGCAGCTTAGTAGGAGCGGGGGGCCAAGAGACCCAGTACTTC
CDR3 protein: CASSLVGAGGQETQYF

clone size: few
V gene: TRBV20-1
D gene: .
J gene: TRBJ2-4
CDR3 DNA: TGCAGTGCTAGGGAGGGCTCCAACATTCAGTACTTC
CDR3 protein: CSAREGSNIQYF

clone size: few
V gene: TRBV7-8
D gene: .
J gene: TRBJ1-5
CDR3 DNA: TGTGCCAGCAGCTTAGCACAGGGAGGTCAGCCCCAGCATTTT
CDR3 protein: CASSLAQGGQPQHF

clone size: .
V gene: TRBV12-3/TRBV12-4
D gene: .
J gene: TRBJ1-1
CDR3 DNA: TGTGCCAGCAGTCCGGACGGGGGAAACACTGAAGCTTTCTTT
CDR3 protein: CASSPDGGNTEAFF

clone size: many
V gene: TRBV5-1
D gene: .
J gene: TRBJ1-4
CDR3 DNA: TGCGCCAGCAGCCCCGGAGGGGGTTACGAAAAACTGTTTTTT
CDR3 protein: CASSPGGGYEKLFF

clone size: few
V gene: TRBV5-1
D gene: .
J gene: TRBJ1-6
CDR3 DNA: TGCGCCAGCAGCATGCCAAGGGGTTCGACAGCGGATAATTCACCCCTCCACTTT
CDR3 protein: CASSMPRGSTADNSPLHF

clone size: many
V gene: TRBV5-8
D gene: .
J gene: TRBJ2-1
CDR3 DNA: TGTGCCAGCAGCTTCGGTAGGTCCTACAATGAGCAGTTCTTC
CDR3 protein: CASSFGRSYNEQFF

clone size: few
V gene: TRBV5-1
D gene: TRBD1
J gene: TRBJ2-7
CDR3 DNA: TGCGCCAGCAGCATACTCCCGGGACAGGGGAACGAGCAGTACTTC
CDR3 protein: CASSILPGQGNEQYF

clone size: .
V gene: TRBV6-5
D gene: .
J gene: TRBJ2-3
CDR3 DNA: TGCGCCAGCAGTTCCCCCGGGACCCGGACGTTTACGCAGTATTTT
CDR3 protein: CASSSPGTRTFTQYF

clone size: .
V gene: TRBV6-5
D gene: .
J gene: TRBJ2-3
CDR3 DNA: TGTGCCAGCAGTTACCCGGGAGCAGATACGCAGTATTTT
CDR3 protein: CASSYPGADTQYF

clone size: .
V gene: TRBV5-1
D gene: .
J gene: TRBJ2-1
CDR3 DNA: TGCGCCAGCAGGGGCGGCGGGGTGCCTTACAATGAGCAGTTCTTC
CDR3 protein: CASRGGGVPYNEQFF

clone size: .
V gene: TRBV7-9
D gene: TRBD2
J gene: TRBJ2-1
CDR3 DNA: TGTGCCAGCAGCTTATTAGCGGGAGGGCCCCATGAGCAGTTCTTC
CDR3 protein: CASSLLAGGPHEQFF

clone size: .
V gene: TRBV12-3/TRBV12-4
D gene: .
J gene: TRBJ1-1
CDR3 DNA: TGTGCCAGCAAGAAAGCAAACGACAACACTGAAGCTTTCTTT
CDR3 protein: CASKKANDNTEAFF

clone size: few
V gene: TRBV5-6
D gene: .
J gene: TRBJ2-2
CDR3 DNA: TGTGCCAGCAAACCCTCGGCCGGGGAGCTGTTTTTT
CDR3 protein: CASKPSAGELFF